This T cell receptor (beta chain) is drawn from a study of cytomegalovirus exposure and HLA in healthy donors. Findings of the study overall: Upon later analysis, TCR association rates were observed to vary by HLA locus, being highest for DRB1 and lowest for HLA-C. Among the CMV-associated chains, a few were confirmed in vitro as specific for CMV antigens.

Comments on this clone: Antigen: not known. The same CDR3 also results from other DNA sequences found in this sample.

Primers included in the PCR were 60 Vbeta and 13 Jbeta primers. Profiled with immunoSEQ multiplex PCR; TCRdb holds only in-frame clones, not every one. The table has about 170,000 clones, roughly 83% seen once. The CDR3 runs to 13 residues. V dropped 6 bases and J dropped 3 bases, with 11 bases sitting between them. CDR1 is KGHSH, CDR2 LQKENI, per germline. The TCR was taken from a boy aged 2 to 10 in good health and CMV-seronegative. J is TRBJ1-2 and V is TRBV18; unclear D gene. The specimen was PBMCs. CDR3 residues: CASSPDRDYGYTF. The CDR3 DNA reads TGTGCCAGCTCTCCCGACCGGGACTATGGCTACACCTTC. The complete variable domain, with remaining parts taken from reference TRBV18 and TRBJ1-2, reads NAGVMQNPRHLVRRRGQEARLRCSPMKGHSHVYWYRQLPEEGLKFMVYLQKENIIDESGMPKERFSAEFPKEGPSILRIQQVVRGDSAAYFCASSPDRDYGYTFGSGTRLTVV.